This T cell receptor (beta chain) was observed in a study of T cell changes during pregnancy in multiple sclerosis. Using immunoSEQ multiplex PCR, the repertoire was profiled, and TCRdb retains in-frame clones only, with some absent. The sample has about 62,000 clones; approximately 95% are singletons. The ends lost 2 bases at V and 3 bases at J; junction bases unmatched: 13. The CDR3 sequence is 18 residues long. Germline CDR1 MGHRA, CDR2 YSYEKL. The specimen comprised CD8+ T cells from peripheral blood mononuclear cells, sampled in the second trimester of pregnancy. The chain has TRBV4-1 and TRBJ2-7; 10 nucleotides match TRBD1. The clonotype comes from a female donor with multiple sclerosis, enrolled in a pregnancy study. CDR3 residues: CASSQNSGAGQGYYEQYF. Here the CDR3 DNA reads TGCGCCAGCAGCCAAAATTCCGGGGCGGGACAGGGGTACTACGAGCAGTACTTC.